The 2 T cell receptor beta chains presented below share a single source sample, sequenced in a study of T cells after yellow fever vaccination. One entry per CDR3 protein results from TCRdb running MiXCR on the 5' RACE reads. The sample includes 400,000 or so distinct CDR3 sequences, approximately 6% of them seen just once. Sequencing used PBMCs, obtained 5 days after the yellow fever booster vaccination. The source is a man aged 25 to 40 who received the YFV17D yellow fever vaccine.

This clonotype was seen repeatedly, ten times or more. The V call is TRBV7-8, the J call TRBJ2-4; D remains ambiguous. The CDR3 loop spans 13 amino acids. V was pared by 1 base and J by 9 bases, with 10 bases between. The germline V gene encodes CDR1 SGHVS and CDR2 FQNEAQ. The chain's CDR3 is CASSLGLIGIQYF. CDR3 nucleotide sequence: TGTGCCAGCAGCTTAGGGCTTATTGGCATTCAGTACTTC.

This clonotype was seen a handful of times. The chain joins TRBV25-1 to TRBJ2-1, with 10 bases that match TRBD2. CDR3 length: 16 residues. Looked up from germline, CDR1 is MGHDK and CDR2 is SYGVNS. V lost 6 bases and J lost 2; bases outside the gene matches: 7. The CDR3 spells CASRPPLAGTYNEQFF. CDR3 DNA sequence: TGTGCCAGCAGACCCCCACTAGCGGGGACCTACAATGAGCAGTTCTTC.